What follows are 21 T cell receptor beta chains derived from one specimen sequenced in a study of T cells after yellow fever vaccination. TCRdb re-called the 5' RACE reads through MiXCR, storing one row per CDR3 protein. The repertoire holds hundreds of thousands of distinct CDR3 sequences, with 8.1% as singletons. The specimen was PBMCs, collected roughly 46 days after the first yellow fever vaccination. Receptors originate from a man in his late teens or twenties who received the YFV17D yellow fever vaccine.

The rearrangement uses TRBV5-1 and TRBJ1-2; the D gene is possibly TRBD1 (5 bases). Between the trimmed V and J ends, which lost 4 bases and 2 bases, there was a span of 18 bases. The CDR3 length is 16 residues. Germline assignment: CDR1 SGHRS and CDR2 YFSETQ. Written as DNA, the CDR3 is TGCGCCAGCAGCCCCAACCCTAAGACAGACAACTATGGCTACACCTTC. Translated, it gives CASSPNPKTDNYGYTF.

This clonotype was seen only a few times. V gene TRBV6-2 or TRBV6-3 combines with J gene TRBJ2-5; D is unresolved. The V end lost 6 bases, the J end lost 2 bases, and 13 bases lay between the germline ends. The CDR3 covers 14 residues. Germline V gene lookup returns CDR1 MNHEY and CDR2 SVGEGT. The CDR3 spells CASRTEWPQETQYF. The CDR3 DNA sequence: TGTGCCAGCAGAACCGAATGGCCGCAAGAGACCCAGTACTTC.

This chain joins TRBV23-1 and TRBJ2-5, with a tentative D call TRBD1 (5 bases). TRBV23-1 is an open reading frame whose function is uncertain. V gave up 6 bases and J gave up 0 bases, with 17 bases separating them. The CDR3 consists of 16 residues. The CDR3 DNA reads TGCGCCAGCAGCCCGGTGGGGCCCCGGTACCAAGAGACCCAGTACTTC. Protein sequence: CASSPVGPRYQETQYF.

In its sample, this clonotype was seen a few times. This sequence joins TRBV6-1 and TRBJ2-7; maybe TRBD2 (6 bases). From germline, CDR1 is MNHNS and CDR2 SASEGT. This CDR3 contains 15 residues. V dropped 6 bases and J dropped 0 bases, with 15 bases sitting between them. CDR3 sequence: CASRRGTASSYEQYF. CDR3 nucleotide sequence: TGTGCCAGCAGGCGAGGGACTGCATCCTCCTACGAGCAGTACTTC.

The chain has TRBV7-2 and TRBJ1-6; no clear D. Germline assignment: CDR1 SGHTA and CDR2 FQGNSA. This CDR3 comprises 12 residues. Trimming cost V 3 bases and J 6 bases, with 3 bases left between them. CDR3 residues: CASSLINSPLHF. CDR3 DNA: TGTGCCAGCAGCTTGATTAATTCACCCCTCCACTTT.

This clonotype was seen ten or more times. V gene TRBV6-4 combines with J gene TRBJ2-2, with TRBD2 identical over 10 bases. V shed 3 bases and J 4 bases; nucleotides not matched to a gene: 2. Germline values: CDR1 MRHNA, CDR2 SNTAGT. The CDR3 length is 15 residues. CDR3 sequence: CASSESGGATGELFF. The CDR3 DNA follows: TGTGCCAGCAGTGAAAGCGGGGGGGCCACCGGGGAGCTGTTTTTT.

The J gene is TRBJ1-2, the V gene TRBV4-3; D call uncertain. CDR3 length equals 15 residues. CDR1 and CDR2 (germline): LGHNA, YSLEER. Trimming stripped 0 bases from V and 4 bases from J, with 12 bases between. CDR3 DNA: TGCGCCAGCAGCCAAGACCCGGGGATGGGCTATGGCTACACCTTC. Amino acid sequence: CASSQDPGMGYGYTF.

The chain combines TRBV4-2 with TRBJ1-3; D gene ambiguous. V shed 0 bases and J shed 1 base, with 7 bases lying between them. CDR1 LGHNA and CDR2 YNFKEQ come from the germline V gene. This CDR3 has 15 amino acids. In DNA, the CDR3 is TGTGCCAGCAGCCAAGAGAGGCTATCTGGAAACACCATATATTTT. Translation gives CASSQERLSGNTIYF.

This clonotype appeared many times. V is TRBV4-3 and J is TRBJ1-1; D not resolved. CDR1 and CDR2 from the germline V gene are LGHNA and YSLEER. The CDR3 is made up of 15 amino acids. Between the trimmed V and J ends, which lost 4 bases and 0 bases, there was a span of 12 bases. For the CDR3, the DNA is TGCGCCAGCAGCCCGAAATGGGGAGTGAACACTGAAGCTTTCTTT. Translation: CASSPKWGVNTEAFF.

This chain connects TRBV6-1 to TRBJ1-6; unclear D gene. The CDR3 length is 15 residues. Germline loops: CDR1 MNHNS, CDR2 SASEGT. V gave up 6 bases and J gave up 2 bases, with 11 bases separating them. The chain's CDR3 is CASSQRGPYNSPLHF. In DNA form, the CDR3 reads TGTGCCAGCAGCCAACGTGGGCCCTATAATTCACCCCTCCACTTT.

V and J are TRBV25-1 and TRBJ1-1; 8 nucleotides agree with TRBD1. V shed 1 base and J 1 base; nucleotides not matched to a gene: 5. The CDR3 has 16 residues. Germline-derived CDR1 and CDR2 are MGHDK and SYGVNS. The CDR3 nucleotides are TGTGCCAGCAGTGAATGGGCAGGGGGCAGGAACACTGAAGCTTTCTTT. Translated: CASSEWAGGRNTEAFF.

The genes are TRBV5-6 and TRBJ2-7; 8 bases are shared with TRBD1. V was clipped by 4 bases and J by 5 bases; unmatched bases: 8. The CDR3 contains 14 residues. The germline CDR1 and CDR2 sequences are SGHDT and YYEEEE. The CDR3: CASSGGQAYDEQYF. The DNA of the CDR3 is TGTGCCAGCAGCGGGGGACAGGCTTACGACGAGCAGTACTTC.

This clonotype was found many times. The chain uses TRBV7-2 and TRBJ2-3, with 14 nucleotides matching TRBD2. With V trimmed by 5 bases and J by 3 bases, 7 bases remained unmatched. The germline CDR1 and CDR2 sequences are SGHTA and FQGNSA. This CDR3 has 17 amino acids. The CDR3 region is CASSLRLAGGLTDTQYF. CDR3 in DNA: TGTGCCAGCAGCCTTCGACTAGCGGGGGGGCTAACAGATACGCAGTATTTT.

This clonotype showed up just a few times. V usage is TRBV4-3 and J usage is TRBJ2-7; D is unresolved. The germline V gene has CDR1 LGHNA and CDR2 YSLEER. This CDR3 contains 16 residues. The V and J ends lost 1 base and 0 bases respectively, with 13 bases between them. The chain's CDR3 is CASSQVSGRSSYEQYF. In nucleotides, the CDR3 is TGCGCCAGCAGCCAAGTCAGTGGAAGAAGCTCCTACGAGCAGTACTTC.

The sample holds many counts of this clonotype. This chain joins TRBV7-2 and TRBJ2-7; D is unclear. CDR3 length: 15 residues. The germline CDR1 and CDR2 sequences are SGHTA and FQGNSA. V was shortened by 0 bases and J by 4 bases, with 13 bases between the two germline ends. CDR3 sequence (DNA): TGTGCCAGCAGCTTAGCGGTAGGGATGGGGTACGAGCAGTACTTC. Amino acid sequence: CASSLAVGMGYEQYF.

This CDR3 reads CASSQQLGTSAEQFF. The CDR3 DNA reads TGTGCCAGCAGCCAACAACTTGGGACATCCGCGGAGCAGTTCTTC. The chain is built from TRBV5-4 and TRBJ2-1; tentative D call: TRBD1 (6 bases). Germline loops: CDR1 SGHNT, CDR2 YYREEE (reference sequence). The germline V and J ends were trimmed by 4 bases and 10 bases, with 21 bases remaining between them. The CDR3 is made up of 15 amino acids.

This clonotype was observed a handful of times. The rearrangement links TRBV20-1 to TRBJ1-2, with D maybe TRBD1 (5 bases). This CDR3 contains 13 residues. Trimming took 7 bases from V and 8 from J, leaving 20 bases between them. Germline assignment: CDR1 DFQATT and CDR2 SNEGSKA (reference sequence). CDR3 sequence (DNA): TGCAGTGGCCCGACGAGGGGAAGTAGAGGCTACACCTTC. This translates into CSGPTRGSRGYTF.

V and J are TRBV6-1 and TRBJ2-1; 8 bases map to TRBD1. Germline trimming cut 0 bases from V and 9 bases from J; bases unmatched to any gene: 4. The V gene's germline CDR1 is MNHNS and CDR2 SASEGT. The length of the CDR3 is 14 residues. The CDR3 region is CASSEAPTGGEQFF. DNA for the CDR3: TGTGCCAGCAGTGAAGCTCCAACAGGGGGTGAGCAGTTCTTC.

There are many counts of this clonotype. The V gene is TRBV7-2, the J gene TRBJ1-6, with 11 bases matching TRBD1. This CDR3 is 14 amino acids long. Trimming cost V 5 bases and J 9 bases; bases outside gene matches: 3. Germline CDR1 and CDR2: SGHTA and FQGNSA. The CDR3 loop reads CASSADRGPSPLHF. DNA for the CDR3: TGTGCCAGCAGCGCGGACAGGGGGCCTTCACCCCTCCACTTT.

Worth noting for this clonotype: The junction departs from the called germline gene at one end, perhaps through a read error. V gene TRBV20-1 combines with J gene TRBJ1-5; possible D gene TRBD1, 6 bases. The CDR3 has 16 amino acids. CDR1 DFQATT and CDR2 SNEGSKA come from the germline V gene (reference sequence). The CDR3 DNA is TGCTGTGCTAGAGATGAGCAGGGGAGGCACAGTCAGCCCCAGCATTTT. Encoded protein: CCARDEQGRHSQPQHF.

This clonotype has just a few counts. The rearrangement joins TRBV18 to TRBJ2-3; 8 nucleotides line up with TRBD1. The CDR3 extends over 15 amino acids. Trimming took 0 bases from V and 4 from J; bases not matched to a gene: 3. Germline V CDR1 and CDR2: KGHSH, LQKENI. The CDR3 here is CASSPPEQGADTQYF. The CDR3 DNA reads as TGTGCCAGCTCACCACCGGAACAGGGGGCAGATACGCAGTATTTT.